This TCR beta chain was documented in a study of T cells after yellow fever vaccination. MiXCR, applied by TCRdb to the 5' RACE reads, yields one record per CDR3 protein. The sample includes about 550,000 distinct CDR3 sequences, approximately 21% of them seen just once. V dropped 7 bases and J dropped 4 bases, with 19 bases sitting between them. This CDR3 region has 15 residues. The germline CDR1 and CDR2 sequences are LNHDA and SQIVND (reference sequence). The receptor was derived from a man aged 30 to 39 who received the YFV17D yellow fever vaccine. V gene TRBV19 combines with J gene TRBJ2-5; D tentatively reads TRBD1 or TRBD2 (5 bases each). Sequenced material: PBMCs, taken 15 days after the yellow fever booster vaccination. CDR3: CASTETTGVGETQYF. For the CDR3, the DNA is TGTGCCAGTACCGAGACTACAGGAGTAGGAGAGACCCAGTACTTC.